The clone carrying this T cell receptor (beta chain) was seen at least ten times. TCRdb recomputed calls from the 5' RACE reads with MiXCR, one row per CDR3 protein. Altogether about 200,000 distinct CDR3 sequences are present, 20% to 30% being singletons, with the ten largest covering 5% to 7.5%. The data belong to a study of CD8 T cells in ankylosing spondylitis. The material sequenced was blood, either unsorted or a sorted T cell fraction (not recorded which). The sequence derives from a male donor with ankylosing spondylitis or in good health (not recorded which).

CDR3 sequence reads: CASSLAASGSSYNEQFF. For the CDR3, the DNA is TGCGCCAGCAGCTTGGCGGCTAGCGGGAGCTCCTACAATGAGCAGTTCTTC. V is TRBV5-1 and J is TRBJ2-1, with 10 bases identical to TRBD2. Germline trimming cut 0 bases from V and 0 bases from J; bases unmatched to any gene: 3. Per the germline V gene, CDR1 is SGHRS and CDR2 is YFSETQ. The CDR3 length is 17 residues.